This T cell receptor (beta chain) was profiled in a study of CD8 T cells in ankylosing spondylitis. This clonotype appeared a few times. What it binds is not known. Points from the study as a whole: With a CD8+ phenotype, disease-linked clones were relatively rare in peripheral blood. Several highly homologous variants made up a TCR beta motif, and this motif appeared characteristic of ankylosing spondylitis blood. Earlier work had already found some motif variants in reactive arthritis synovial fluid and blood.

Scientists made TCR beta libraries using quantitative 5'-RACE with molecular barcodes. TCRdb re-called the 5' RACE reads with MiXCR, one entry per CDR3 protein. Found here are more than 250,000 distinct CDR3 sequences, under 8.5% of them singletons; the top ten hold approximately 14%. V shed 7 bases and J 5 bases; nucleotides not matched to a gene: 10. Germline CDR1 reads SGHRS; CDR2 reads YFSETQ. The CDR3 is 14 residues long. The sequence was collected from a male donor with ankylosing spondylitis. The rearrangement links TRBV5-1 to TRBJ2-5, with 8 nucleotides matching TRBD1. Material for sequencing was blood, either unsorted or a sorted T cell fraction (not recorded which). The CDR3 DNA follows: TGCGCCAGCCGGGACAGGTCCGGCGGGGAGACCCAGTACTTC. Protein: CASRDRSGGETQYF.